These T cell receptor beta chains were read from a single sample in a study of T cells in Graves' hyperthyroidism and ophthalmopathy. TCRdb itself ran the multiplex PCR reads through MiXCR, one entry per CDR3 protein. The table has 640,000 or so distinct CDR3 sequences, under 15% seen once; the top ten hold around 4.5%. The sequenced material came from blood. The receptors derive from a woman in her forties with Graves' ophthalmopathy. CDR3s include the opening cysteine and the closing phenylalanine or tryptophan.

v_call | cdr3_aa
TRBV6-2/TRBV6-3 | CASSPDRGSHSYNSPLHF
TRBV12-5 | CASAHAGGTEAFF
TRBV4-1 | CASSQLLAGGEETQYF
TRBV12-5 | CASGLSWGTQYF
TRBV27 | CASSLFPGVNTEAFF
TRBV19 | CASRRGLGYGYTF
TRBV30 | CAWSVFGDLNQPQHF
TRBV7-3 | CASSLTSDHTGELFF
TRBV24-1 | CATSDSRGGDTDTQYF
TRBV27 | CASSRPGVASYEQYF
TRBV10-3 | CAISPRGTGHGYTF
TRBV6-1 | CASSEGLNTEAFF
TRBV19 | CASSIQGGRGPQHF
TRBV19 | CASSSTAGNIQYF
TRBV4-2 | CASSPRDSSSSGEQYF
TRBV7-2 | CASSSRVEETQYF
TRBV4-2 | CASSQVGGVEETQYF
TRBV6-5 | CASSYGAGAPYEAFF
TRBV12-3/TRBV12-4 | CASRTYHGSPGTGELFF
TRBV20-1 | CSARDRAGDPYEQYF
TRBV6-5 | CASSLRQGGQETQYF
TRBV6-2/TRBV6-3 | CASSYELRPYEQYF
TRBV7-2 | CASSLPAGVAETQYF
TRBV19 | CASSPKDRGHGTQYF
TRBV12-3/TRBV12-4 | CASSTPASGGDTQYF
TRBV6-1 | CASSPAGPTGELFF
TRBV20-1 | CSAAGLPAYEQYF
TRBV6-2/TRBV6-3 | CASSYSGGLDYEQYF
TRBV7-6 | CASSSGPLGYEQYF
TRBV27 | CASSLRWGGNQPQHF
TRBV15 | CATSRDGQGTTYEQYF
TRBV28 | CASDSNGAEKLFF
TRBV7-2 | CASSRIRDKETQYF
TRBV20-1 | CSARDSIGQPQHF
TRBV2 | CASSVSRVEGWVYEQYF
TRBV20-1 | CSAVSGAGGQYEQYF
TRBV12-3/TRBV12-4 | CASSLELVGELFF
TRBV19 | CASSSRTSGSSYEQYF
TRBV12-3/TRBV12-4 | CASSQGWNSPLHF
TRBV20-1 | CSARDQRTGGNYGYTF
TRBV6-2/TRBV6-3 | CASSTWTSGGLGSGANVLTF
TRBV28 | CASSTPGTASYEQYF
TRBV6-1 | CASKGAGTYEQYF
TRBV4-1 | CASSQASPTGNQPQHF
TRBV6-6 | CASKLQGTNTEAFF
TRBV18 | CASSPPGQGVEQYF